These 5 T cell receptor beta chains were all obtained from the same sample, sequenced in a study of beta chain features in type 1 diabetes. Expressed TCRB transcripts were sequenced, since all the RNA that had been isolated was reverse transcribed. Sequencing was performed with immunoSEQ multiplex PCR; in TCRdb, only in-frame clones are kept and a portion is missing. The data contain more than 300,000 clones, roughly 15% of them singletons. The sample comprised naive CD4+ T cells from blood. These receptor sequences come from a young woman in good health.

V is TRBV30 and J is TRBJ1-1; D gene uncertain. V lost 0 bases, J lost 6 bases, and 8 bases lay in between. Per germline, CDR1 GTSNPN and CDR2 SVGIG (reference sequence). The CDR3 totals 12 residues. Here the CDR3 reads CAWSVLVSEAFF. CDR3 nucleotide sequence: TGTGCCTGGAGTGTACTGGTTTCTGAAGCTTTCTTT.

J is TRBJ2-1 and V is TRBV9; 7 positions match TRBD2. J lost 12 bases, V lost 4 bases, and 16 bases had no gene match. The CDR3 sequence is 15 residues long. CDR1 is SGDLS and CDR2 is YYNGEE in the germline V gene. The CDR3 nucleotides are TGTGCCAGCAGCTATGGGACTAAGACTTTTAGTGGGCAGTTCTTC. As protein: CASSYGTKTFSGQFF.

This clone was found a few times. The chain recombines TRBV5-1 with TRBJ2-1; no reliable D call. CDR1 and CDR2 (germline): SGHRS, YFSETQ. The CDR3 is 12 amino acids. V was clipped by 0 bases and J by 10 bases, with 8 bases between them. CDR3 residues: CASSLDRMEQFF. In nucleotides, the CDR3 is TGCGCCAGCAGCTTGGATAGAATGGAGCAGTTCTTC.

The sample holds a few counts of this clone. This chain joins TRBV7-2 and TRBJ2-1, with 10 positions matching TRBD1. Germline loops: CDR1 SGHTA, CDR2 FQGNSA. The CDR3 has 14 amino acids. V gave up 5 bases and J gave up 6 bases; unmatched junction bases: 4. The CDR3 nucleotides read TGTGCCAGCAGCCGACAGGGGGCTGCCAATGAGCAGTTCTTC. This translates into CASSRQGAANEQFF.

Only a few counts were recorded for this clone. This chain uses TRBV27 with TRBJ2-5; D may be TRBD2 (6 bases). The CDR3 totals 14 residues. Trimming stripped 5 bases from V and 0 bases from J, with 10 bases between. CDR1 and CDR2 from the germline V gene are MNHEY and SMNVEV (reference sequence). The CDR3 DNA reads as TGTGCCAGCAGTGTGACTAGAAACCAAGAGACCCAGTACTTC. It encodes CASSVTRNQETQYF.